Shown below are 10 T cell receptor beta chains from a single sample sequenced in a study of blood T cell repertoires in COVID-19. Only in-frame clones appear in the TCRdb table, and some are missing; sequencing was by immunoSEQ multiplex PCR. The table has over 200,000 clones, roughly 91% seen once; the top ten hold 3.5% to 4%. Sequenced material: PBMCs or T cells enriched from blood (not recorded which). The receptors here all came from a woman in her 30s with acute COVID-19.

The chain recombines TRBV6-6 with TRBJ2-1, with D maybe TRBD1 (6 bases). The CDR3 totals 14 residues. CDR1 and CDR2 from the germline V gene are MNHNY and SVGAGI (reference sequence). Trimming took off 2 bases at V and 7 bases at J, with 12 bases between the two ends. The CDR3 reads CASSYRPQGNEQFF. CDR3 coding DNA: TGTGCCAGCAGTTACCGCCCACAGGGTAATGAGCAGTTCTTC.

This clone was seen a single time. The rearrangement joins TRBV7-6 to TRBJ1-3, with TRBD1 as a possible D gene (5 bases). This CDR3 has 15 residues. Germline loops: CDR1 SGHVS, CDR2 FNYEAQ. Trimming removed 4 bases from V and 3 bases from J, with 13 bases in between. Here the CDR3 DNA reads TGTGCCAGCAGCTCCTTGGCGGGACTTGGAAACACCATATATTTT. The encoded protein is CASSSLAGLGNTIYF.

The V and J genes are TRBV4-1 and TRBJ1-4; 8 nucleotides align to TRBD1. CDR3 length: 15 residues. Trimming removed 5 bases from V and 3 bases from J; junction bases left unmatched: 5. CDR1 is MGHRA and CDR2 is YSYEKL in the germline V gene. Here the CDR3 reads CASSGQGLANEKLFF. The DNA of the CDR3 is TGCGCCAGCAGCGGACAGGGTCTGGCTAATGAAAAACTGTTTTTT.

The chain combines TRBV3-1 (or the pseudogene TRBV3-2) with TRBJ2-1; 9 bases line up with TRBD2. Germline V gene sequence: CDR1 LGHDT, CDR2 YNNKEL (reference sequence). This CDR3 contains 15 residues. V lost 1 base and J lost 6; bases outside the gene matches: 4. The CDR3 DNA follows: TGTGCCAGCAGCCAAGTTAGCGGGGGTTCCAATGAGCAGTTCTTC. Amino acids: CASSQVSGGSNEQFF.

This chain links TRBV30 with TRBJ1-1; a possible D gene is TRBD1 (5 bases). Per the germline V gene, CDR1 is GTSNPN and CDR2 is SVGIG (reference sequence). Between the trimmed V and J ends, which lost 0 bases and 8 bases, there was a span of 7 bases. The CDR3 loop spans 11 amino acids. CDR3 DNA sequence: TGTGCCTGGAGTGTGCGGGGGGAAGCTTTCTTT. The encoded protein is CAWSVRGEAFF. The variable domain in full, completed from reference TRBV30 and TRBJ1-1, reads SQTIHQWPATLVQPVGSPLSLECTVEGTSNPNLYWYRQAAGRGLQLLFYSVGIGQISSEVPQNLSASRPQDRQFILSSKKLLLSDSGFYLCAWSVRGEAFFGQGTRLTVV.

This clone came up once. The genes are TRBV9 and TRBJ2-1, with D possibly being TRBD2 (5 bases). The V gene's germline CDR1 is SGDLS and CDR2 YYNGEE. The CDR3 has 13 amino acids. Trimming stripped 4 bases from V and 7 bases from J, with 12 bases between. The DNA for the CDR3 is TGTGCCAGCAGCAGGGTAGCGAGGAATGAGCAGTTCTTC. It yields the protein CASSRVARNEQFF. The whole variable domain, remainder taken from reference TRBV9 and TRBJ2-1, is DSGVTQTPKHLITATGQRVTLRCSPRSGDLSVYWYQQSLDQGLQFLIQYYNGEERAKGNILERFSAQQFPDLHSELNLSSLELGDSALYFCASSRVARNEQFFGPGTRLTVL.

The chain couples TRBV3-1 (or the pseudogene TRBV3-2) to TRBJ1-6; D is undetermined. Trimming took off 4 bases at V and 14 bases at J, with 12 bases between the two ends. CDR1 LGHDT and CDR2 YNNKEL come from the germline V gene (reference sequence). The CDR3 totals 12 residues. CDR3 region: CASSPTDLTLHF. As DNA, the CDR3 is TGTGCCAGCAGCCCTACCGACTTGACCCTCCACTTT.

The J gene is TRBJ2-5, the V gene TRBV27; the D gene is possibly TRBD1 (5 bases). V shed 2 bases and J shed 2 bases, with 6 bases lying between them. The germline gives CDR1 MNHEY, CDR2 SMNVEV (reference sequence). The CDR3 totals 13 residues. The CDR3 sequence: CASSLDRQETQYF. As DNA, the CDR3 is TGTGCCAGCAGTTTAGACAGACAAGAGACCCAGTACTTC.

The rearrangement links TRBV6-8 to TRBJ2-5, with 9 bases identical to TRBD1. V lost 10 bases and J lost 3; bases outside the gene matches: 3. Germline CDR1 MNHGY, CDR2 SAAAGT. The CDR3 has 12 amino acids. The DNA of the CDR3 is TGTGCCACCGGGACAGGGAAAGAGACCCAGTACTTC. It specifies CATGTGKETQYF.

This clone was picked up a small number of times. The chain recombines TRBV4-3 with TRBJ1-2, with D hard to call. Germline V CDR1 and CDR2: LGHNA, YSLEER. The CDR3 totals 15 residues. Trimming removed 0 bases at V and 5 bases at J, with 13 bases between. This CDR3 reads CASSQDNMAGYGYTF. DNA of the CDR3: TGCGCCAGCAGCCAAGATAATATGGCAGGATATGGCTACACCTTC.